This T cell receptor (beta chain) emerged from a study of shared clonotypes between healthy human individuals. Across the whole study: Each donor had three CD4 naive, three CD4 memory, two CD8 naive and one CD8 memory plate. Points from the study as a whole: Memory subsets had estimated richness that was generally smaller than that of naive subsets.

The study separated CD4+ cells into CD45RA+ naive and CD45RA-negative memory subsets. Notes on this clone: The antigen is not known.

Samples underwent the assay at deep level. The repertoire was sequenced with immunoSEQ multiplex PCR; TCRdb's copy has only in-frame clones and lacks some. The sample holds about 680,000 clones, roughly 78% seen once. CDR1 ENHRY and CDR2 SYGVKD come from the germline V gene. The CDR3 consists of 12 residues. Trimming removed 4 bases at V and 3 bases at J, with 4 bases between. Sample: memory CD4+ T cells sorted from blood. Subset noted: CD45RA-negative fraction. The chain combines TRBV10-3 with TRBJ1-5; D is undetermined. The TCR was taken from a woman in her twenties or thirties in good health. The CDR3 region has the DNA TGTGCCATCAGTGTAACCAATCAGCCCCAGCATTTT. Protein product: CAISVTNQPQHF.